One sample yielded the 16 T cell receptor beta chains listed below, sequenced in a study of T cell responses to AZD1222 COVID-19 vaccine (dated by TCRdb to the early 2020s). The library was built by means of the immunoSEQ multiplex PCR assay. Imported from immuneACCESS, the table was reduced by TCRdb to in-frame sequences with V and J called. These copies leave out some clones; in studies compared against another copy, an unresolved V gene accounts for under half, and the cause of the remainder is not known. This sample gives some 200,000 clones in total; approximately 90% of them show up just once. The ten largest account for 0.99% of the sample. Per the publication, the time point label means: baseline before first vaccination. The sequencing used peripheral blood, collected on day 0 of AZD1222 vaccination. These receptors all stem from an adult in good health.

This clone was observed a single time. V is TRBV28 and J is TRBJ1-2, with 8 bases fitting TRBD1. Germline V CDR1 and CDR2: MDHEN, SYDVKM. Trimming removed 1 base from V and 7 bases from J; junction bases left unmatched: 5. This CDR3 has 14 amino acids. CDR3 residues: CASSLSDREGGYTF. DNA for the CDR3: TGTGCCAGCAGTTTATCGGACAGGGAGGGTGGCTACACCTTC.

The rearrangement uses TRBV11-3 and TRBJ2-1, with TRBD2 matching 11 bases. V shed 3 bases and J 8 bases; nucleotides not matched to a gene: 6. The CDR3 runs to 15 residues. The V gene's germline CDR1 is SGHNT and CDR2 YENEEA. CDR3 bases: TGTGCCAGCAGCTTGGGGCTAGCGGGGGGTGATGAGCAGTTCTTC. This codes for CASSLGLAGGDEQFF.

This clone was detected a few times. The gene calls are TRBV25-1 and TRBJ1-5; 10 positions match TRBD1. J was trimmed by 5 bases and V by 6 bases; bases with no gene match: 1. The CDR3 extends over 13 amino acids. Germline V gives CDR1 MGHDK, CDR2 SYGVNS. The CDR3 coding sequence is TGTGCCAGCAGGGGACAGGGGTATCAGCCCCAGCATTTT. It encodes CASRGQGYQPQHF. Full variable domain (outside the CDR3, taken from reference TRBV25-1 and TRBJ1-5): EADIYQTPRYLVIGTGKKITLECSQTMGHDKMYWYQQDPGMELHLIHYSYGVNSTEKGDLSSESTVSRIRTEHFPLTLESARPSHTSQYLCASRGQGYQPQHFGDGTRLSIL.

The chain links TRBV7-2 to TRBJ1-3; D is uncertain. Germline CDR1 reads SGHTA; CDR2 reads FQGNSA. The germline V and J ends were trimmed by 1 base and 4 bases, with 11 bases remaining between them. The CDR3 totals 15 residues. The CDR3 nucleotides are TGTGCCAGCAGCTTAGGGGCCCGAATGGGAAACACCATATATTTT. Translating it yields CASSLGARMGNTIYF.

With regard to this clone: One junction end disagrees with the germline gene, perhaps due to a read error. The chain uses TRBV7-7 and TRBJ2-7, with 7 bases that match TRBD1. The CDR3 loop spans 15 amino acids. Germline V gene lookup returns CDR1 SSHAT and CDR2 FNYEAQ (reference sequence). The CDR3 sequence: CASSPGPGDRYEQYF. The CDR3, as DNA: TGTGCTAGCAGCCCGGGTCCCGGGGACAGATACGAGCAGTACTTC.

The J gene is TRBJ1-1, the V gene TRBV4-1, with D perhaps matching TRBD1 (5 bases). CDR3 size: 15 residues. In germline, CDR1 is MGHRA, CDR2 YSYEKL. V lost 0 bases and J lost 0, with 8 bases in between. In nucleotides, the CDR3 is TGCGCCAGCAGCCAAGAACCGGGGGTGAACACTGAAGCTTTCTTT. Translation: CASSQEPGVNTEAFF.

The chain has TRBV19 and TRBJ1-2, with 7 nucleotides matching TRBD1. Germline trimming cut 5 bases from V and 0 bases from J; bases unmatched to any gene: 6. Germline lookup yields CDR1 LNHDA and CDR2 SQIVND (reference sequence). This CDR3 has 15 amino acids. The CDR3 region is CASSFGTETNYGYTF. The CDR3 DNA reads TGTGCCAGTAGTTTTGGGACAGAAACTAACTATGGCTACACCTTC.

This chain links TRBV27 with TRBJ1-5; maybe TRBD1 (6 bases). V was cut by 6 bases and J by 6 bases, with 15 bases left in between. Germline V gene sequence: CDR1 MNHEY, CDR2 SMNVEV (reference sequence). The CDR3 has 14 amino acids. The CDR3 sequence is CASRDPTGTQPQHF. The CDR3 bases are TGTGCCAGCAGGGACCCGACAGGTACTCAGCCCCAGCATTTT.

CDR3 protein: CASSFLSYEQYF. CDR3 nucleotide sequence: TGTGCCAGCAGTTTTCTCTCCTACGAGCAGTACTTC. The genes are TRBV6-2 or TRBV6-3 and TRBJ2-7; unclear D gene. CDR1 and CDR2 (germline): MNHEY, SVGEGT. This CDR3 is built from 12 residues. Trimming pared 4 bases from V and 0 bases from J, leaving 4 bases between.

The gene calls are TRBV28 and TRBJ1-2, with 10 positions matching TRBD1. This CDR3 has 15 amino acids. Germline CDR1 reads MDHEN; CDR2 reads SYDVKM. After removal of 6 bases from V and 4 bases from J, the junction contained 8 bases not matched to a gene. The CDR3 coding sequence is TGTGCCAGCAGCCTGGGACAGGGGATGACCTATGGCTACACCTTC. This translates into CASSLGQGMTYGYTF.

The chain uses TRBV27 and TRBJ1-5; tentative D call: TRBD1 (6 bases). Trimming stripped 0 bases from V and 7 bases from J, with 19 bases between. The CDR3 runs 17 residues. CDR1 is MNHEY, CDR2 SMNVEV, per germline (reference sequence). The CDR3 region has the DNA TGTGCCAGCAGTTTATCTATGCGGGGGCGCTTTTACCAGCCCCAGCATTTT. Translated: CASSLSMRGRFYQPQHF.

The rearrangement joins TRBV5-1 to TRBJ2-1; D possibly corresponds to TRBD1 (5 bases). The CDR3 has 15 amino acids. V gave up 4 bases and J gave up 3 bases, with 14 bases separating them. In germline, CDR1 is SGHRS, CDR2 YFSETQ. The CDR3 DNA sequence: TGCGCCAGCAGCCCAGACAGAGGTATCTACAATGAGCAGTTCTTC. The encoded protein is CASSPDRGIYNEQFF.

The chain employs TRBV18 and TRBJ2-7; D not resolved. The CDR3 totals 16 residues. Deletions cut 1 base from V and 0 bases from J, with 13 bases between. Germline V CDR1 and CDR2: KGHSH, LQKENI. CDR3 in amino acids: CASSPLNRVVSYEQYF. Here the CDR3 DNA reads TGTGCCAGCTCACCACTAAATCGCGTGGTCTCCTACGAGCAGTACTTC.

The rearrangement uses TRBV18 and TRBJ1-1; D might be TRBD1 (6 bases). The CDR3 has 14 residues. CDR1 and CDR2 from the germline V gene are KGHSH and LQKENI. Trimming stripped 6 bases from V and 3 bases from J, with 14 bases between. CDR3 sequence reads: CASSQKGGDTEAFF. The DNA of the CDR3 is TGTGCCAGCTCGCAAAAAGGGGGGGACACTGAAGCTTTCTTT.

The gene calls are TRBV6-5 and TRBJ1-1, with D hard to call. The CDR3 consists of 15 residues. Trimming took off 6 bases at V and 8 bases at J, with 22 bases between the two ends. The germline gives CDR1 MNHEY, CDR2 SVGAGI. CDR3 DNA sequence: TGTGCCAGCAGCCTACTACTTGGATCCTTGACCGAAGCTTTCTTT. Translated: CASSLLLGSLTEAFF.

The chain is built from TRBV19 and TRBJ2-1; D is undetermined. Trimming removed 6 bases from V and 9 bases from J, with 9 bases in between. The CDR3 sequence is 11 residues long. From germline, CDR1 is LNHDA and CDR2 SQIVND (reference sequence). The CDR3 spells CASRLGGEQFF. CDR3 sequence (DNA): TGTGCCAGTAGGCTGGGCGGTGAGCAGTTCTTC.